This entry describes one T cell receptor beta chain. Germline V gene sequence: CDR1 MNHEY, CDR2 SVGEGT. After removal of 6 bases from V and 7 bases from J, the junction contained 12 bases not matched to a gene. CDR3 length equals 15 residues. Some clones are missing from TCRdb's copy, which holds only in-frame ones; the method was immunoSEQ multiplex PCR. Of 130,000 to 150,000 clones listed, around 90% were seen once; the top ten hold about 3.8%. The sample is drawn from a study of T cell responses to AZD1222 COVID-19 vaccine. This specimen was peripheral blood, taken 28 days after the second AZD1222 dose. This chain uses TRBV6-2 or TRBV6-3 with TRBJ1-5, with 7 bases that match TRBD1. The sequence was obtained from an adult who received the AZD1222 COVID-19 vaccine. CDR3 bases: TGTGCCAGCAGCTGGGACAGTGCCGCTCTGCAGCCCCAGCATTTT. It specifies CASSWDSAALQPQHF.